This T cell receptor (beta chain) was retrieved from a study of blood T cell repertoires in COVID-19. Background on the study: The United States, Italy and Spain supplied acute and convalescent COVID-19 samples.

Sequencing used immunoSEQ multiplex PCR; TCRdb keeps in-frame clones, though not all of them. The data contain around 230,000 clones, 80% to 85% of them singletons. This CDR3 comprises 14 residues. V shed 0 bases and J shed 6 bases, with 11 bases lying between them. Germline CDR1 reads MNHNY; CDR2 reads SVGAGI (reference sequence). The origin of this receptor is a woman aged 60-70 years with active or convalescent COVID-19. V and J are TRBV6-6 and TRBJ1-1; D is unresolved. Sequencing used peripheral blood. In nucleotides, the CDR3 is TGTGCCAGCAGTTACTCGTTGTCTTACTCTGAAGCTTTCTTT. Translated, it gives CASSYSLSYSEAFF.